Following are 22 T cell receptor beta chains from one sample sequenced in a study of T-cell reconstitution after alpha-beta-depleted transplantation in children. Molecular barcoding with unique molecular identifiers was used for the TCRbeta library. TCRdb itself ran the PCR reads through MiXCR, one entry per CDR3 protein. The table has about 200,000 distinct CDR3 sequences, about 7% seen once; the top ten hold 5.5%. This specimen consisted of PBMCs, obtained before TCRalphabeta/CD19-depleted stem cell transplant. The receptors were sampled from a boy between 2 and 10 years old with acute lymphoblastic leukemia, due to receive a stem cell transplant.

This clonotype was observed at least ten times. This chain links TRBV7-9 with TRBJ2-2; TRBD1 might be the D (5 bases). Trimming removed 5 bases from V and 7 bases from J, with 14 bases in between. The CDR3 consists of 14 residues. Per the germline V gene, CDR1 is SEHNR and CDR2 is FQNEAQ (reference sequence). The CDR3 nucleotides are TGTGCCAGCAGCCCTACAGGACGCGGCGGGGAGCTGTTTTTT. Amino acids: CASSPTGRGGELFF.

This CDR3 is CASIESSAGEKLFF. DNA for the CDR3: TGTGCCAGCATCGAAAGTAGCGCTGGAGAAAAACTGTTTTTT. V is TRBV28 and J is TRBJ1-4; D remains unclear. Trimming cost V 7 bases and J 8 bases, with 17 bases left between them. The CDR3 is made up of 14 amino acids. The germline CDR1 and CDR2 sequences are MDHEN and SYDVKM.

This clonotype was observed many times. The V and J genes are TRBV7-8 and TRBJ2-1; 8 bases map to TRBD2. The germline CDR1 and CDR2 sequences are SGHVS and FQNEAQ. CDR3 size: 16 residues. Germline trimming cut 3 bases from V and 3 bases from J; bases unmatched to any gene: 7. In DNA, the CDR3 is TGTGCCAGCAGCTTCTCAAGCGGGGGTTTCTACAATGAGCAGTTCTTC. Translation gives CASSFSSGGFYNEQFF.

The chain combines TRBV4-3 with TRBJ2-3; 10 nucleotides match TRBD2. Germline values: CDR1 LGHNA, CDR2 YSLEER. This CDR3 is 18 amino acids long. The V segment lost 0 bases and the J segment 4 bases; nucleotides outside the gene matches: 10. DNA of the CDR3: TGCGCCAGCAGCCAAGAAGCCCCGGGACTAGCGTCCCCAGATACGCAGTATTTT. Protein product: CASSQEAPGLASPDTQYF.

The sample holds many counts of this clonotype. V gene TRBV20-1 combines with J gene TRBJ1-2; TRBD1 matches at 9 bases. J gave up 9 bases and V 6 bases, and 11 bases lay outside the gene matches. In germline, CDR1 is DFQATT, CDR2 SNEGSKA (reference sequence). The CDR3 spans 13 residues. The DNA for the CDR3 is TGCAGTGCGATCGACGGGACAGGGCAGAGCTACACCTTC. Amino acids: CSAIDGTGQSYTF.

The table lists this clonotype with many counts. This chain joins TRBV15 and TRBJ1-5; TRBD1 matches at 7 bases. Trimming took 2 bases from V and 5 from J; bases not matched to a gene: 6. Germline V gene lookup returns CDR1 LNHNV and CDR2 YYDKDF (reference sequence). The CDR3 has 15 amino acids. CDR3 sequence: CATSRHTGEHQPQHF. DNA of the CDR3: TGTGCCACCAGCAGACACACAGGGGAGCATCAGCCCCAGCATTTT.

This clonotype appeared many times. This chain connects TRBV7-6 to TRBJ2-3, with 11 bases that match TRBD2. This CDR3 is built from 17 residues. With V trimmed by 3 bases and J by 0 bases, 5 bases remained unmatched. Germline values: CDR1 SGHVS, CDR2 FNYEAQ. This CDR3 reads CASSFAIAGGSTDTQYF. The CDR3 coding sequence is TGTGCCAGCAGCTTCGCTATAGCGGGAGGGAGCACAGATACGCAGTATTTT.

This clonotype was detected a few times. The chain combines TRBV20-1 with TRBJ2-1; D call uncertain. CDR1 and CDR2 (germline): DFQATT, SNEGSKA (reference sequence). V was cut by 3 bases and J by 1 base, with 10 bases left in between. This CDR3 comprises 14 residues. The CDR3 spells CSASGIKSYNEQFF. The CDR3 region has the DNA TGCAGTGCTAGCGGCATAAAATCCTACAATGAGCAGTTCTTC.

This clonotype was observed many times. The chain couples TRBV20-1 to TRBJ2-3; 7 nucleotides line up with TRBD2. V gave up 3 bases and J gave up 4 bases; unmatched junction bases: 4. Germline V gene data show CDR1 as DFQATT and CDR2 as SNEGSKA (reference sequence). The CDR3 is 13 residues long. CDR3 bases: TGCAGTGCTAGGGGGGAGGGTCCAGATACGCAGTATTTT. This encodes CSARGEGPDTQYF.

This clonotype was detected ten times or more. The V gene is TRBV20-1, the J gene TRBJ2-7, with TRBD1 matching 10 bases. The germline V gene has CDR1 DFQATT and CDR2 SNEGSKA (reference sequence). The V segment lost 0 bases and the J segment 6 bases; nucleotides outside the gene matches: 5. This CDR3 comprises 14 residues. The CDR3 here is CSARETGQGSEQYF. CDR3 sequence (DNA): TGCAGTGCTAGAGAAACGGGACAGGGGTCCGAGCAGTACTTC.

This clonotype was counted between two and nine times. Here the CDR3 DNA reads TGTGCCAGCAGTTACTCGAAGGGGGAAACAGGCCGGAGGAGCAATCAGCCCCAGCATTTT. Amino acid sequence: CASSYSKGETGRRSNQPQHF. V and J are TRBV6-2 or TRBV6-3 and TRBJ1-5, with D possibly being TRBD1 (6 bases). V dropped 0 bases and J dropped 1 base, with 22 bases sitting between them. This CDR3 comprises 20 residues. Germline-derived CDR1 and CDR2 are MNHEY and SVGEGT.

This clonotype was seen ten or more times. The chain has TRBV12-5 and TRBJ1-1; unclear D gene. The ends were cut back, 4 bases at V and 3 bases at J, with 15 bases in the middle. The CDR3 sequence is 15 residues long. The germline gives CDR1 LGHNT, CDR2 FRNRAP. The CDR3: CASGSSGLSHTEAFF. The CDR3 bases are TGTGCTAGTGGTTCGAGCGGTTTGTCGCACACTGAAGCTTTCTTT.

This clonotype appeared a few times. The chain uses TRBV3-1 and TRBJ2-1; possible D gene TRBD1, 6 bases. Germline V gene data show CDR1 as LGHDT and CDR2 as YNNKEL (reference sequence). Trimming took off 5 bases at V and 2 bases at J, with 19 bases between the two ends. The CDR3 contains 17 residues. The CDR3 loop reads CASSSFTPGDPYNEQFF. The CDR3 bases are TGTGCCAGCAGCTCCTTTACCCCAGGGGACCCCTACAATGAGCAGTTCTTC.

The chain has TRBV28 and TRBJ2-7; tentative D call: TRBD1 (6 bases). The CDR3 sequence is 15 residues long. Germline-derived CDR1 and CDR2 are MDHEN and SYDVKM. Trimming stripped 3 bases from V and 6 bases from J, with 18 bases between. As DNA, the CDR3 is TGTGCCAGCAGTTTGAATAAGGGGGTAAAAGTCGAGCAGTACTTC. Its translation is CASSLNKGVKVEQYF.

This clonotype was picked up many times. The rearrangement uses TRBV2 and TRBJ1-2; the D is unclear. V was trimmed by 8 bases and J by 4 bases, leaving 17 bases between them. This CDR3 is 14 amino acids long. Germline V CDR1 and CDR2: SNHLY, FYNNEI. DNA for the CDR3: TGTGCCAGCCTCGGACTCGCGGAAGTCTATGGCTACACCTTC. This translates into CASLGLAEVYGYTF.

This clonotype was counted many times. V gene TRBV21-1 combines with J gene TRBJ2-5; no DNA check was done on the table's D call, TRBD2. TRBV21-1 is an annotated pseudogene. The CDR3 sequence is 17 residues long. CDR3 protein: CASSKPKGTSGSETQYF. The CDR3 DNA sequence: TGTGCCAGCAGCAAACCCAAAGGGACTAGCGGGAGCGAGACCCAGTACTTC.

Ten or more counts support this clonotype. In DNA, the CDR3 is TGTGCCAGCAGCCCGGGTTTGAACGAGCAGTACTTC. It codes for CASSPGLNEQYF. V is TRBV9 and J is TRBJ2-7, with D hard to call. Trimming shortened V by 4 bases and J by 5 bases, and 10 bases separated the two germline ends. The CDR3 loop spans 12 amino acids. Germline assignment: CDR1 SGDLS and CDR2 YYNGEE.

This clonotype was recorded at least ten times. The chain is built from TRBV12-3 or TRBV12-4 and TRBJ2-1, with 10 bases aligning to TRBD2. CDR3 length: 12 amino acids. The trim removed 1 base at V and 15 bases at J, leaving 3 bases unmatched. CDR3 loop: CASSLGGLATFF. Written as DNA, the CDR3 is TGTGCCAGCAGTTTAGGGGGACTAGCGACGTTCTTC.

This clonotype was detected ten times or more. This sequence joins TRBV20-1 and TRBJ2-3; TRBD2 aligns across 7 bases. From germline, CDR1 is DFQATT and CDR2 SNEGSKA (reference sequence). After removal of 3 bases from V and 1 base from J, the junction contained 4 bases not matched to a gene. There are 14 residues in the CDR3. The CDR3 nucleotides are TGCAGTGCTAGTTCTGCGGGGGGCACAGATACGCAGTATTTT. Translating gives CSASSAGGTDTQYF.

A remark on this clonotype: One base away lies a much larger clone, so this may be a sequencing read error. This chain connects TRBV20-1 to TRBJ2-7; 7 nucleotides agree with TRBD2. Germline CDR1 is DFQATT and CDR2 is SNEGSKA (reference sequence). The CDR3 contains 16 residues. CDR3 sequence (DNA): TGCTGTGCTACCGCTTTTACTGGCGGGAGTGTATACGAGCAGTACTTC. This gives the protein CCATAFTGGSVYEQYF.

This clonotype was seen at least ten times. This rearrangement joins TRBV6-5 to TRBJ1-2; the D is unclear. This CDR3 region has 14 residues. V was shortened by 2 bases and J by 4 bases, with 11 bases between the two germline ends. Germline V gene data show CDR1 as MNHEY and CDR2 as SVGAGI. The CDR3 loop reads CASSYKAGIYGYTF. Here the CDR3 DNA reads TGTGCCAGCAGTTACAAAGCAGGAATCTATGGCTACACCTTC.

The chain couples TRBV3-1 to TRBJ2-2, with 8 bases aligning to TRBD1. The CDR3 extends over 14 amino acids. CDR1 is LGHDT and CDR2 is YNNKEL in the germline V gene (reference sequence). The V segment lost 8 bases and the J segment 5 bases; nucleotides outside the gene matches: 7. This CDR3 is CASEVNRGTGELFF. The CDR3 coding sequence is TGTGCCAGCGAAGTAAACAGGGGGACCGGGGAGCTGTTTTTT. The full variable domain, its missing parts supplied by reference TRBV3-1 and TRBJ2-2, is DTAVSQTPKYLVTQMGNDKSIKCEQNLGHDTMYWYKQDSKKFLKIMFSYNNKELIINETVPNRFSPKSPDKAHLNLHINSLELGDSAVYFCASEVNRGTGELFFGEGSRLTVL.